These 14 T cell receptor beta chains were all obtained from the same sample, sequenced in a study of blood T cell repertoires in COVID-19. Measured with immunoSEQ multiplex PCR; TCRdb has only the in-frame clones, and not every one. This table has 200,000 to 250,000 clones, approximately 81% appearing once. The sample consisted of peripheral blood. These receptors were obtained from a man aged 25-40 years with active or convalescent COVID-19.

This clone is categorized as medium-sized. The rearrangement joins TRBV7-3 to TRBJ2-2; 8 bases line up with TRBD2. The trim removed 1 base at V and 4 bases at J, leaving 5 bases unmatched. Germline V gene lookup returns CDR1 SGHTA and CDR2 FQGTGA. This CDR3 has 16 residues. The CDR3 bases are TGTGCCAGCAGCTTAATAGCGGGGCCTCCCACCGGGGAGCTGTTTTTT. Translation: CASSLIAGPPTGELFF.

The chain joins TRBV27 to TRBJ1-6; D uncertain. The CDR3 length is 13 residues. Germline lookup yields CDR1 MNHEY and CDR2 SMNVEV (reference sequence). Trimming took 3 bases from V and 7 from J, leaving 7 bases between them. The CDR3 DNA reads as TGTGCCAGCAGTTTTTACGGGAATTCACCCCTCCACTTT. Translation: CASSFYGNSPLHF.

The chain recombines TRBV24-1 with TRBJ2-3, with 15 bases identical to TRBD2. Germline-derived CDR1 and CDR2 are KGHDR and SFDVKD. V dropped 4 bases and J dropped 5; count of bases not matched to a gene: 9. The CDR3 loop spans 18 amino acids. The CDR3 nucleotides read TGTGCCACCAGTGACCGTGGACTAGCGGGAGGGCAGGGAGATACGCAGTATTTT. Amino acids: CATSDRGLAGGQGDTQYF.

The rearrangement links TRBV11-3 to TRBJ2-3; a weak D match, TRBD1 (7 bases). This CDR3 has 16 amino acids. The V gene's germline CDR1 is SGHNT and CDR2 YENEEA. V was trimmed by 1 base and J by 3 bases, leaving 14 bases between them. The CDR3 reads CASSLGAGGRTDTQYF. CDR3 nucleotide sequence: TGTGCCAGCAGCTTAGGGGCAGGGGGGCGTACAGATACGCAGTATTTT.

This clone was seen a handful of times. V and J are TRBV5-4 and TRBJ2-2; TRBD2 agrees at 8 bases. This CDR3 contains 15 residues. Germline V gene sequence: CDR1 SGHNT, CDR2 YYREEE (reference sequence). The trim removed 4 bases at V and 4 bases at J, leaving 6 bases unmatched. This CDR3 reads CASSPGRGVTGELFF. Here the CDR3 DNA reads TGTGCCAGCAGCCCCGGGAGGGGAGTCACCGGGGAGCTGTTTTTT.

This chain uses TRBV11-2 with TRBJ2-3; D might be TRBD1 (5 bases). The length of the CDR3 is 16 residues. The V gene lost 1 base and the J gene lost 2 bases, with 13 bases spanning the gap. Germline lookup yields CDR1 SGHAT and CDR2 FQNNGV. The CDR3 nucleotides are TGTGCCAGCAGCTTAGGGGCAGGGCTACCCACAGATACGCAGTATTTT. Its translation is CASSLGAGLPTDTQYF.

The CDR3 region has the DNA TGCGCCAGCAGCCCCCGGGAGGCCGTGGAATACTCTGGAAACACCATATATTTT. Translation gives CASSPREAVEYSGNTIYF. This sequence joins TRBV4-3 and TRBJ1-3, with unresolved D. V was clipped by 4 bases and J by 0 bases, with 19 bases between them. Germline CDR1 LGHNA, CDR2 YSLEER. The CDR3 is 18 amino acids.

The chain combines TRBV28 with TRBJ1-5; the D gene is possibly TRBD1 (6 bases). The germline V and J ends were trimmed by 5 bases and 6 bases, with 8 bases remaining between them. The CDR3 totals 12 residues. The germline V gene has CDR1 MDHEN and CDR2 SYDVKM. CDR3 coding DNA: TGTGCCAGCAGTCAGGGGAGTCAGCCCCAGCATTTT. Its protein product is CASSQGSQPQHF. Full variable domain (rest looked up from reference TRBV28 and TRBJ1-5): DVKVTQSSRYLVKRTGEKVFLECVQDMDHENMFWYRQDPGLGLRLIYFSYDVKMKEKGDIPEGYSVSREKKERFSLILESASTNQTSMYLCASSQGSQPQHFGDGTRLSIL.

J is TRBJ1-5 and V is TRBV7-9, with D maybe TRBD1 (6 bases). The CDR3 runs to 14 residues. CDR1 is SEHNR, CDR2 FQNEAQ, per germline (reference sequence). V lost 5 bases to trimming and J lost 5 bases, with 13 bases between them. The CDR3 DNA follows: TGTGCCAGCAGCCGGGACACTCCGCATCAGCCCCAGCATTTT. Its translation is CASSRDTPHQPQHF. The full variable domain, completed using reference TRBV7-9 and TRBJ1-5, is DTGVSQNPRHKITKRGQNVTFRCDPISEHNRLYWYRQTLGQGPEFLTYFQNEAQLEKSRLLSDRFSAERPKGSFSTLEIQRTEQGDSAMYLCASSRDTPHQPQHFGDGTRLSIL.

The chain couples TRBV7-9 to TRBJ2-1, with a weak D call TRBD2 (6 bases). Germline V gene lookup returns CDR1 SEHNR and CDR2 FQNEAQ (reference sequence). This CDR3 contains 15 residues. Trimming shortened V by 5 bases and J by 6 bases, and 17 bases separated the two germline ends. The CDR3 loop reads CASSPQAGPPNEQFF. The CDR3 DNA follows: TGTGCCAGCAGCCCCCAGGCGGGGCCCCCCAATGAGCAGTTCTTC. The full variable domain, in which reference TRBV7-9 and TRBJ2-1 provide the parts outside the CDR3, is DTGVSQNPRHKITKRGQNVTFRCDPISEHNRLYWYRQTLGQGPEFLTYFQNEAQLEKSRLLSDRFSAERPKGSFSTLEIQRTEQGDSAMYLCASSPQAGPPNEQFFGPGTRLTVL.

The chain links TRBV7-2 to TRBJ2-7; possible D gene TRBD2, 6 bases. This CDR3 has 14 amino acids. The germline V and J ends were trimmed by 5 bases and 4 bases, with 15 bases remaining between them. CDR1 is SGHTA, CDR2 FQGNSA, per germline. The CDR3 coding sequence is TGTGCCAGCAGCCCCGGGGGAGCGACGTACGAGCAGTACTTC. Its translation is CASSPGGATYEQYF.

The J gene is TRBJ2-1, the V gene TRBV2; no clear D gene. V lost 4 bases and J lost 9, with 13 bases in between. Germline V gene lookup returns CDR1 SNHLY and CDR2 FYNNEI. The CDR3 consists of 13 residues. CDR3 residues: CASSADIVGEQFF. The CDR3 nucleotides are TGTGCCAGCAGTGCTGACATAGTCGGTGAGCAGTTCTTC. Supplemented by reference TRBV2 and TRBJ2-1, the full variable domain reads EPEVTQTPSHQVTQMGQEVILRCVPISNHLYFYWYRQILGQKVEFLVSFYNNEISEKSEIFDDQFSVERPDGSNFTLKIRSTKLEDSAMYFCASSADIVGEQFFGPGTRLTVL.

The chain is built from TRBV3-1 (or the pseudogene TRBV3-2) and TRBJ1-3; 7 bases match TRBD1. The V gene end was trimmed by 1 base and the J gene end by 3 bases; junction bases not matched to a gene: 3. This CDR3 spans 15 amino acids. Germline lookup yields CDR1 LGHDT and CDR2 YNNKEL (reference sequence). The CDR3 nucleotides are TGTGCCAGCAGCCAAGGGTCAGGGGGTGGAAACACCATATATTTT. It translates to CASSQGSGGGNTIYF.

The gene calls are TRBV2 and TRBJ2-1; 11 bases are a match to TRBD1. The germline gives CDR1 SNHLY, CDR2 FYNNEI. Losses at the gene ends were 6 bases for V and 8 bases for J; bases not matched to a gene: 3. CDR3 length: 13 amino acids. The CDR3 DNA follows: TGTGCCAGCAGAGGGACAGGGGGGGATGAGCAGTTCTTC. Translated, it gives CASRGTGGDEQFF. Full variable domain (missing parts from reference TRBV2 and TRBJ2-1): EPEVTQTPSHQVTQMGQEVILRCVPISNHLYFYWYRQILGQKVEFLVSFYNNEISEKSEIFDDQFSVERPDGSNFTLKIRSTKLEDSAMYFCASRGTGGDEQFFGPGTRLTVL.